These T cell receptor beta chains were read from a single sample in a study of cytomegalovirus exposure and HLA in healthy donors. Clones were sequenced by immunoSEQ multiplex PCR, and TCRdb holds only the in-frame ones, with some missing. Among 110,000 to 150,000 clones listed, approximately 83% were seen once. Sequenced input: PBMCs. The receptors were sampled from a man aged 35 to 55 in good health and CMV-seropositive. CDR3s include the opening cysteine and the closing phenylalanine or tryptophan. The D gene is left open where the match is weak. Clone size is shown for a subset of rows, as once, few, many or a class of expanded clone.

clone size	D gene	J gene	V gene	CDR3 DNA	CDR3 protein
once	TRBD2	TRBJ2-7	TRBV30	TGTGCCTGGGGACTAGCGGGGATAAGGTCCTACGAGCAGTACTTC	CAWGLAGIRSYEQYF
-	TRBD2	TRBJ2-1	TRBV4-2	TGTGCCAGCAGCCAAGAGGGGAATTCGGAACTAGCGAGCTCCTACAATGAGCAGTTCTTC	CASSQEGNSELASSYNEQFF
-	TRBD1	TRBJ2-7	TRBV7-2	TGTGCCAGCAGAGGACAGGGTCCGGGGGAGCAGTACTTC	CASRGQGPGEQYF
-	TRBD2	TRBJ2-3	TRBV5-1	TGCGCCAGCAGCGCTAGCGGGTTCGGGGATACGCAGTATTTT	CASSASGFGDTQYF
few	-	TRBJ1-6	TRBV30	TGTGCCTCCCCGAGGAACTCCCGTGGGTCACCCCTCCACTTT	CASPRNSRGSPLHF
few	-	TRBJ2-4	TRBV19	TGTGCCAGTAGTCCTGGGACGCCGGGGGAACATCAGTACTTC	CASSPGTPGEHQYF
-	TRBD1	TRBJ1-5	TRBV6-6	TGTGCCAGCCGTGGGACAGGGGATCAGCCCCAGCATTTT	CASRGTGDQPQHF
-	-	TRBJ2-5	TRBV7-3	TGTGCCAGCAGCCCCTGGGACAAGCAAGAGACCCAGTACTTC	CASSPWDKQETQYF
-	-	TRBJ2-7	TRBV7-9	TGTGCCAGCAGCTTAGGCCAGGAATACACCTACGAGCAGTACTTC	CASSLGQEYTYEQYF
-	-	TRBJ2-7	TRBV18	TGTGCCAGCTCACCACCGACAAAGACCTACGAGCAGTACTTC	CASSPPTKTYEQYF
-	-	TRBJ1-3	TRBV9	TGTGCCAGCAGCGTAGATATGGGGACATACTCTGGAAACACCATATATTTT	CASSVDMGTYSGNTIYF
-	TRBD2	TRBJ2-3	TRBV6-4	TGTGCCAGCAGTGACGGGACTAGCAGCACAGATACGCAGTATTTT	CASSDGTSSTDTQYF
-	TRBD1	TRBJ1-6	TRBV11-3	TGTGCCAGCAGCTCGGACAGGCGGGAATTTGCCCTCCACTTT	CASSSDRREFALHF
once	-	TRBJ2-3	TRBV2	TGTGCCAGCAGTGAACGACAGGCAAAGGATACGCAGTATTTT	CASSERQAKDTQYF
-	-	TRBJ2-1	TRBV7-9	TGTGCCAGCAGCTTAGAAGGCGGAAGCTCCTACAATGAGCAGTTCTTC	CASSLEGGSSYNEQFF
-	-	TRBJ2-7	TRBV19	TGTGCCAGTAGGTCAAGTGACGGAGGGCACGAGCAGTACTTC	CASRSSDGGHEQYF
-	-	TRBJ2-3	TRBV7-2	TGTGCCAGCAGCTCTTACACAGATACGCAGTATTTT	CASSSYTDTQYF
-	TRBD1	TRBJ2-7	TRBV27	TGTGCCAGCAGTTCCGACCGGGACAGGGGGCCGAAGCAGTACTTC	CASSSDRDRGPKQYF
-	TRBD2	TRBJ2-1	TRBV7-3	TGTGCCAGCAGCCCGCAGCGGGGTACATACAATGAGCAGTTCTTC	CASSPQRGTYNEQFF
-	TRBD1	TRBJ2-2	TRBV5-1	TGCGCCAGCAGCTTTCAGGGACAGGGCACCGGGGAGCTGTTTTTT	CASSFQGQGTGELFF
-	-	TRBJ2-7	TRBV10-1	TGCGCCAGCAGCCCAGGGGTCGGCCCCTACGAGCAGTACTTC	CASSPGVGPYEQYF
-	TRBD1	TRBJ2-1	TRBV7-9	TGTGCCAGCAGCGACAGGGGGCCATCCTACAATGAGCAGTTCTTC	CASSDRGPSYNEQFF
-	-	TRBJ2-7	TRBV4-3	TGCGCCAGCAGCCAATTCGGGGGAGCCTACGAGCAGTACTTC	CASSQFGGAYEQYF
once	TRBD1	TRBJ2-2	TRBV4-1	TGCGCCAGCAGCCCTCTACCAGGGACAGGGTGGACCGGGGAGCTGTTTTTT	CASSPLPGTGWTGELFF
-	TRBD1	TRBJ1-1	TRBV30	TGTGCCTGGAGTGTACTGGGACAGGGTTACACTGAAGCTTTCTTT	CAWSVLGQGYTEAFF
-	TRBD1	TRBJ2-5	TRBV27	TGTGCCAGCAGTCCTTTGGGACTCGGGACAGGGGGGAGAGAGACCCAGTACTTC	CASSPLGLGTGGRETQYF
few	TRBD1	TRBJ2-3	TRBV7-3	TGTGCCAGCAGTAAGGGTCCAGGGGGCCGGTCCGCAGATACGCAGTATTTT	CASSKGPGGRSADTQYF
-	-	TRBJ2-5	TRBV5-1	TGCGCCAGCAGCCCAAGGGCAGGAGGTCAAGAGACCCAGTACTTC	CASSPRAGGQETQYF